The sequence of this T cell receptor beta chain was determined in a study of cytomegalovirus exposure and HLA in healthy donors. Germline assignment: CDR1 MNHEY and CDR2 SMNVEV (reference sequence). The CDR3 contains 13 residues. V dropped 6 bases and J dropped 4; count of bases not matched to a gene: 3. A multiplex PCR was run with 60 Vbeta primers and 13 Jbeta primers. The method was immunoSEQ multiplex PCR; TCRdb's version includes in-frame clones alone and lacks a portion of them. The sample records tens of thousands of clones, roughly 67% being singletons. Concerning this clone itself: Its cognate antigen is unknown.

Findings of the study overall: TCR association rates varied by HLA locus in a later analysis, with DRB1 highest and HLA-C lowest.

V usage is TRBV27 and J usage is TRBJ2-3, with 8 bases aligning to TRBD2. The specimen sequenced was PBMCs. The sequence was collected from a man aged 40-55 years in good health and CMV-seropositive. CDR3 sequence reads: CASRTGGADTQYF. The CDR3 coding sequence is TGTGCCAGCAGGACGGGAGGGGCAGATACGCAGTATTTT.